This TCR beta chain was found in a study of T cell clones after liver transplantation. Study-wide background: TCRbeta sequencing after a pre-transplant mixed lymphocyte reaction identified graft-donor-reactive clones, later tracked in post-transplant blood. Patients counted as tolerant after at least one year off all immunosuppression, enzymes not exceeding twice normal.

Profiled with immunoSEQ multiplex PCR; TCRdb holds only in-frame clones, not every one. The data contain about 51,000 clones, roughly 71% of them singletons. Germline V gene sequence: CDR1 MNHNS, CDR2 SASEGT. The CDR3 consists of 13 residues. Deletions cut 4 bases from V and 3 bases from J, with 8 bases between. A remark on this clone: Its specificity is unknown.

Study-level points and caveats: Graft donor-reactive T cells possibly entered the graft instead of undergoing deletion. Low donor cell numbers restricted donor-reactive repertoire measurement in two subjects.

V gene TRBV6-1 combines with J gene TRBJ2-3; a weak D match, TRBD1 (5 bases). The sample consisted of CD4+ T cells from blood, taken less than 70 months after liver transplant. This receptor was obtained from a human patient who received a liver transplant. Some T cells may be provided by the graft donor. In nucleotides, the CDR3 is TGTGCCAGCAGTGGGACAAGAACAGATACGCAGTATTTT. Its translation: CASSGTRTDTQYF.